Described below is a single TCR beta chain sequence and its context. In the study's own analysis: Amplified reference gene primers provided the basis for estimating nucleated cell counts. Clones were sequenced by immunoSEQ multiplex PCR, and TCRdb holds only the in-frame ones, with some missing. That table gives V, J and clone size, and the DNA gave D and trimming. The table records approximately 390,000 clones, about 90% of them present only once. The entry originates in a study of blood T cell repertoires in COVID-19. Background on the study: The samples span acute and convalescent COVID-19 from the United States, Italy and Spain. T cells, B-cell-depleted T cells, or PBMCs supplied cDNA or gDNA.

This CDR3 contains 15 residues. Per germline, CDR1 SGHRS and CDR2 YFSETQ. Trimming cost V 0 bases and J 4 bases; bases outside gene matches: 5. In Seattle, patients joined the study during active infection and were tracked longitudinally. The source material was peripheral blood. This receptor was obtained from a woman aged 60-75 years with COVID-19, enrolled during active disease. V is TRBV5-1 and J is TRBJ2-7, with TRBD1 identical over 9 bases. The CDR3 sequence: CASSLVGTGIYEQYF. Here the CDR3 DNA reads TGCGCCAGCAGCTTGGTAGGGACAGGGATTTACGAGCAGTACTTC.